One T cell receptor (beta chain) is described in this entry. CDR1 SGHRS and CDR2 YFSETQ come from the germline V gene. The CDR3 consists of 12 residues. With 7 bases removed from V and 6 bases from J, the gap between germline ends came to 12 bases. This specimen belongs to a study of cytomegalovirus exposure and HLA in healthy donors. PCR amplification relied on 60 Vbeta primers (plus 13 Jbeta primers). The assay was immunoSEQ multiplex PCR, and TCRdb's table has in-frame clones only and misses some. The repertoire holds about 70,000 clones, with around 70% as singletons. The sequenced material came from PBMCs. The receptor was derived from a human donor in good health. The chain recombines TRBV5-1 with TRBJ2-3; possible D gene TRBD2, 6 bases. CDR3 DNA: TGCGCCAGCGCGTATGGGGGGGATACGCAGTATTTT. Translated, it gives CASAYGGDTQYF.